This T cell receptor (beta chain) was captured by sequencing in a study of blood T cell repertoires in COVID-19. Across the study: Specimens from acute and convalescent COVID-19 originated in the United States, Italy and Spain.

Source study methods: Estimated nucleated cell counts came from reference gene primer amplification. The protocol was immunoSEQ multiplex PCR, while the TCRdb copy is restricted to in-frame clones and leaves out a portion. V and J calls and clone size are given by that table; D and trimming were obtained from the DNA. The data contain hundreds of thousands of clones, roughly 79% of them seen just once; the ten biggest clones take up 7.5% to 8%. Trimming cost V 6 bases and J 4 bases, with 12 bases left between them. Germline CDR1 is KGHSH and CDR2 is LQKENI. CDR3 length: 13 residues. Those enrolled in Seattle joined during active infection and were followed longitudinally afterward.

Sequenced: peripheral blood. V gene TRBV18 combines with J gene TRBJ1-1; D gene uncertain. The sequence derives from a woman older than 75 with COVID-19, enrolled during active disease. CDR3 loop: CASSLTPLTEAFF. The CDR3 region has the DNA TGTGCCAGCTCGCTTACACCTCTCACTGAAGCTTTCTTT.